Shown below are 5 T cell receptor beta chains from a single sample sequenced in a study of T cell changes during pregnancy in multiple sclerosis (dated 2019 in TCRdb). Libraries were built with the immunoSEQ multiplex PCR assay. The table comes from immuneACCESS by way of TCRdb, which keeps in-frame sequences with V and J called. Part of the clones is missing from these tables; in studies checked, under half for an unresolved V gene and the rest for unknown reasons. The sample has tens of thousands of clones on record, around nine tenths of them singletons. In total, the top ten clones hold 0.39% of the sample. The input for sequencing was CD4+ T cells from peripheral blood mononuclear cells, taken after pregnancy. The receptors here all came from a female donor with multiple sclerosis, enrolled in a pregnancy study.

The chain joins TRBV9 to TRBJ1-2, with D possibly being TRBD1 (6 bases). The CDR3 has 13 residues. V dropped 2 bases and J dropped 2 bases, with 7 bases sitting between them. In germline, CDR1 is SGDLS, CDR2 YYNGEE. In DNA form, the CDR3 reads TGTGCCAGCAGCGTGGGGACAAACTATGGCTACACCTTC. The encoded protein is CASSVGTNYGYTF.

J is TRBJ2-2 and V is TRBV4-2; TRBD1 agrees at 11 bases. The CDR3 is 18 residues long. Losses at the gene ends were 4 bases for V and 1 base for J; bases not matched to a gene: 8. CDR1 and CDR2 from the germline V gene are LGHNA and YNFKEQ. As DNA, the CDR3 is TGTGCCAGCAGCCGGGGACAGGGGGACCGCTGGAACACCGGGGAGCTGTTTTTT. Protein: CASSRGQGDRWNTGELFF.

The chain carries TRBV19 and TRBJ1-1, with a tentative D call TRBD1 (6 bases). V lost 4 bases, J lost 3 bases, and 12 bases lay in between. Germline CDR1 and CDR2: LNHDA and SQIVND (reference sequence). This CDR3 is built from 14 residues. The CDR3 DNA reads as TGTGCCAGTAGTAGGACAGTAGGGGACACTGAAGCTTTCTTT. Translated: CASSRTVGDTEAFF.

This chain's CDR3 is CASSDGDRAHTEAFF. In DNA, the CDR3 is TGTGCCAGCAGCGATGGGGACAGGGCACACACTGAAGCTTTCTTT. The chain couples TRBV5-6 to TRBJ1-1; 9 bases are shared with TRBD1. J lost 3 bases, V lost 4 bases, and 7 bases had no gene match. CDR1 is SGHDT, CDR2 YYEEEE, per germline. The CDR3 has 15 amino acids.

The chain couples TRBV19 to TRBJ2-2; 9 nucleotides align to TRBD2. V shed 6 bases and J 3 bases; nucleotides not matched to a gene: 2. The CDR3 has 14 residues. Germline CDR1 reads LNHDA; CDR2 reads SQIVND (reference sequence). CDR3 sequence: CASRTSGYTGELFF. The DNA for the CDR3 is TGTGCCAGTAGGACTAGCGGTTACACCGGGGAGCTGTTTTTT.